This entry lists 20 T cell receptor beta chains sequenced from one sample in a study of CD8+CD57+ T cells in acquired aplastic anemia. Genomic DNA provided the template from which TCR beta VDJ and CDR3 profiles were obtained. TCRdb independently ran MiXCR on the reads; one entry per CDR3 protein. The sample holds fewer than 200,000 distinct CDR3 sequences, about three fifths seen once. The specimen sequenced was sorted CD4+, CD8+, or CD8+CD57+ T cells (not recorded which) from PBMCs. These receptors all come from a human donor in good health.

In its sample, this clonotype was seen a few times. The V and J genes are TRBV20-1 and TRBJ1-6; D is possibly TRBD1 (5 bases). The ends were cut back, 0 bases at V and 7 bases at J, with 13 bases in the middle. This CDR3 has 15 amino acids. The germline V gene has CDR1 DFQATT and CDR2 SNEGSKA (reference sequence). This chain's CDR3 is CSARDVQGLNSPLHF. The CDR3 bases are TGCAGTGCTAGAGATGTGCAGGGTTTGAATTCACCCCTCCACTTT.

The V call is TRBV2, the J call TRBJ2-7, with D perhaps assigned TRBD1 or TRBD2 (5 bases each). Deletions cut 6 bases from V and 9 bases from J, with 12 bases between. This CDR3 contains 11 residues. CDR1 and CDR2 (germline): SNHLY, FYNNEI. CDR3 region: CASRTAGGQYF. Written as DNA, the CDR3 is TGTGCCAGCAGGACAGCCGGAGGGCAGTACTTC. The complete variable domain, with remaining parts taken from reference TRBV2 and TRBJ2-7, reads EPEVTQTPSHQVTQMGQEVILRCVPISNHLYFYWYRQILGQKVEFLVSFYNNEISEKSEIFDDQFSVERPDGSNFTLKIRSTKLEDSAMYFCASRTAGGQYFGPGTRLTVT.

This clonotype came up many times. This rearrangement joins TRBV6-5 to TRBJ1-1; 8 bases map to TRBD1. The V segment lost 6 bases and the J segment 14 bases; nucleotides outside the gene matches: 11. Germline values: CDR1 MNHEY, CDR2 SVGAGI. The length of the CDR3 is 12 residues. CDR3 region: CASSQQGGHRFF. CDR3 nucleotides: TGTGCCAGCAGCCAACAGGGGGGGCATAGGTTCTTT.

In this sample, this clonotype turned up a few times. CDR3 DNA sequence: TGTGCCAGCAGCTTACAAGCACAGGCCGGCTACACCTTC. This codes for CASSLQAQAGYTF. V gene TRBV7-9 combines with J gene TRBJ1-2; possible D gene TRBD1, 5 bases. Germline V gene sequence: CDR1 SEHNR, CDR2 FQNEAQ (reference sequence). Trimming took 2 bases from V and 8 from J, leaving 12 bases between them. This CDR3 region has 13 residues.

V is TRBV7-9 and J is TRBJ1-1, with 10 bases matching TRBD1. From germline, CDR1 is SEHNR and CDR2 FQNEAQ (reference sequence). V lost 4 bases and J lost 6; bases outside the gene matches: 8. CDR3 length: 15 amino acids. CDR3 loop: CASSYRDRGGAEAFF. The CDR3 nucleotides are TGTGCCAGCAGCTACCGGGACAGGGGAGGTGCTGAAGCTTTCTTT. The full variable domain, completed using reference TRBV7-9 and TRBJ1-1, is DTGVSQNPRHKITKRGQNVTFRCDPISEHNRLYWYRQTLGQGPEFLTYFQNEAQLEKSRLLSDRFSAERPKGSFSTLEIQRTEQGDSAMYLCASSYRDRGGAEAFFGQGTRLTVV.

The table lists this clonotype with a few counts. The V gene is TRBV4-3, the J gene TRBJ2-4; 8 nucleotides match TRBD1. V lost 1 base to trimming and J lost 5 bases; unmatched junction nucleotides: 7. There are 16 residues in the CDR3. Germline loops: CDR1 LGHNA, CDR2 YSLEER. CDR3 residues: CASSQASGGSENIQYF. As DNA, the CDR3 is TGCGCCAGCAGCCAAGCCTCAGGGGGCTCCGAAAACATTCAGTACTTC.

The rearrangement uses TRBV11-2 and TRBJ1-2, with TRBD1 matching 12 bases. CDR1 is SGHAT, CDR2 FQNNGV, per germline. The CDR3 length is 16 residues. V shed 4 bases and J 6 bases; nucleotides not matched to a gene: 9. CDR3 region: CASSSKRGQGAHGYTF. CDR3 bases: TGTGCCAGCAGCTCGAAGAGGGGACAGGGGGCCCATGGCTACACCTTC.

This clonotype was picked up a small number of times. CDR3 amino acids: CASSVYGGVGGELFF. The CDR3 nucleotides are TGTGCCAGCAGTGTTTATGGCGGAGTAGGCGGGGAGCTGTTTTTT. V and J are TRBV2 and TRBJ2-2; no definite D call. CDR1 is SNHLY and CDR2 is FYNNEI in the germline V gene. V was trimmed by 4 bases and J by 7 bases, leaving 16 bases between them. The length of the CDR3 is 15 residues. Based on the CDR3 plus reference TRBV2 and TRBJ2-2, the full variable domain is EPEVTQTPSHQVTQMGQEVILRCVPISNHLYFYWYRQILGQKVEFLVSFYNNEISEKSEIFDDQFSVERPDGSNFTLKIRSTKLEDSAMYFCASSVYGGVGGELFFGEGSRLTVL.

This clonotype has a handful of counts. The junction departs from the called germline gene at one end, perhaps through a read error. The V gene is TRBV27, the J gene TRBJ2-1, with D perhaps matching TRBD2 (6 bases). The germline gives CDR1 MNHEY, CDR2 SMNVEV (reference sequence). The CDR3 runs 15 residues. The CDR3 DNA reads TGTGCCAGCCGTTTAGGAGGGATTAACCTGAATGAGCAGTTCTTC. Amino acid sequence: CASRLGGINLNEQFF.

Points on this clonotype: Germline and junction disagree at one end, which may indicate a read error. The chain links TRBV7-8 to TRBJ1-1; TRBD1 aligns across 11 bases. The CDR3 loop spans 18 amino acids. Germline values: CDR1 SGHVS, CDR2 FQNEAQ. This CDR3 is CASSFRGTGGYMSTEAFF. CDR3 coding DNA: TGTGCTAGCAGCTTCCGCGGGACAGGGGGTTACATGAGCACTGAAGCTTTCTTT.

V and J are TRBV29-1 and TRBJ2-5; 9 positions match TRBD1. With 7 bases clipped from V and 2 bases from J, the junction kept 5 bases outside the gene matches. The CDR3 has 13 residues. CDR1 SQVTM and CDR2 ANQGSEA come from the germline V gene. The CDR3 DNA follows: TGCAGCGCGACTGGGACAGGGCAAGAGACCCAGTACTTC. It translates to CSATGTGQETQYF. Supplemented by reference TRBV29-1 and TRBJ2-5, the full variable domain reads SAVISQKPSRDICQRGTSLTIQCQVDSQVTMMFWYRQQPGQSLTLIATANQGSEATYESGFVIDKFPISRPNLTFSTLTVSNMSPEDSSIYLCSATGTGQETQYFGPGTRLLVL.

This chain joins TRBV4-3 and TRBJ2-2, with TRBD2 as a possible D gene (6 bases). V shed 1 base and J shed 0 bases, with 15 bases lying between them. This CDR3 contains 18 residues. The germline gives CDR1 LGHNA, CDR2 YSLEER. Written as DNA, the CDR3 is TGCGCCAGCAGCCAAGCTTACGGGACTCCTACGAACACCGGGGAGCTGTTTTTT. This translates into CASSQAYGTPTNTGELFF.

This chain uses TRBV7-6 with TRBJ2-1; 7 positions agree with TRBD2. CDR1 SGHVS and CDR2 FNYEAQ come from the germline V gene. J lost 7 bases, V lost 6 bases, and 9 bases had no gene match. The CDR3 extends over 14 amino acids. CDR3: CASSTDLGGNEQFF. The CDR3 region has the DNA TGTGCCAGCAGTACCGACTTGGGGGGGAATGAGCAGTTCTTC.

The chain recombines TRBV15 with TRBJ2-3; D is undetermined. Looked up from germline, CDR1 is LNHNV and CDR2 is YYDKDF (reference sequence). V was cut by 1 base and J by 2 bases, with 10 bases left in between. The CDR3 covers 15 residues. CDR3 amino acids: CATSRAPSNTDTQYF. DNA of the CDR3: TGTGCCACCAGCAGAGCCCCATCTAACACAGATACGCAGTATTTT.

In regard to this clonotype: Without the conserved terminal phenylalanine or tryptophan, this CDR3 likely stems from a read error. The chain employs TRBV27 and TRBJ2-1; D unresolved. The CDR3 runs 16 residues. Germline assignment: CDR1 MNHEY and CDR2 SMNVEV (reference sequence). Trimming cost V 2 bases and J 2 bases, with 13 bases left between them. The CDR3 protein is CASSLIGSHAYNEQFL. The DNA of the CDR3 is TGTGCCAGCAGTTTAATAGGTTCCCATGCCTACAATGAGCAGTTCCTC.

The chain carries TRBV7-2 and TRBJ2-7; TRBD1 agrees at 8 bases. The CDR3 has 15 residues. Germline CDR1 and CDR2: SGHTA and FQGNSA. With V trimmed by 0 bases and J by 4 bases, 5 bases remained unmatched. CDR3 nucleotide sequence: TGTGCCAGCAGCTTAGCTTGGACAGGGTCATACGAGCAGTACTTC. Residues: CASSLAWTGSYEQYF.

The genes are TRBV5-1 and TRBJ2-1, with 7 positions matching TRBD2. Germline CDR1 and CDR2: SGHRS and YFSETQ. Trimming removed 5 bases from V and 7 bases from J; junction bases left unmatched: 15. This CDR3 is 16 amino acids long. The CDR3 is CASRTHSGGIQNEQFF. CDR3 nucleotides: TGCGCCAGCAGGACACACTCGGGAGGAATTCAAAATGAGCAGTTCTTC.

The chain has TRBV11-3 and TRBJ2-1; D not resolved. Germline V gene data show CDR1 as SGHNT and CDR2 as YENEEA. The V gene lost 3 bases and the J gene lost 9 bases, with 12 bases spanning the gap. This CDR3 spans 13 amino acids. CDR3 in amino acids: CASSLGPSAEQFF. In DNA, the CDR3 is TGTGCCAGCAGCTTGGGCCCCTCAGCTGAGCAGTTCTTC.

J is TRBJ2-2 and V is TRBV7-3; the D is unclear. CDR1 is SGHTA, CDR2 FQGTGA, per germline. V shed 7 bases and J shed 2 bases, with 8 bases lying between them. The length of the CDR3 is 13 residues. CDR3 sequence (DNA): TGTGCCAGCATGACACGTAACACCGGGGAGCTGTTTTTT. Amino acid sequence: CASMTRNTGELFF.

There are many counts of this clonotype. V gene TRBV6-1 combines with J gene TRBJ2-3; the match to TRBD2 covers 11 bases. Unmatched junction bases numbered 10, after V lost 8 bases and J lost 6 bases. The CDR3 has 15 residues. Per the germline V gene, CDR1 is MNHNS and CDR2 is SASEGT. The CDR3 region is CASAVLAGEMDTQYF. The CDR3, as DNA: TGTGCCAGCGCCGTACTAGCGGGAGAGATGGATACGCAGTATTTT.